The 10 T cell receptor beta chains below all came from one sample that was sequenced in a study of cytomegalovirus exposure and HLA in healthy donors. The PCR made use of 60 Vbeta and 13 Jbeta primers. Some clones are missing from TCRdb's copy, which holds only in-frame ones; the method was immunoSEQ multiplex PCR. This sample's table has 150,000 to 200,000 clones. Sample: PBMCs. Receptors originate from a man aged 25 to 40 in good health and CMV-seronegative.

The chain recombines TRBV6-4 with TRBJ1-1; the D gene is possibly TRBD1 (6 bases). This CDR3 region has 15 residues. Germline values: CDR1 MRHNA, CDR2 SNTAGT. Trimming removed 7 bases from V and 0 bases from J, with 15 bases in between. The CDR3 bases are TGTGCCAGCACCCCCGAGGGGGGGTTGAACACTGAAGCTTTCTTT. Translated, it gives CASTPEGGLNTEAFF.

The J gene is TRBJ1-1, the V gene TRBV9; maybe TRBD1 (5 bases). Trimming shortened V by 4 bases and J by 3 bases, and 10 bases separated the two germline ends. The germline CDR1 and CDR2 sequences are SGDLS and YYNGEE. This CDR3 is 13 amino acids long. CDR3 nucleotides: TGTGCCAGCAGCATCCAGGGTGACACTGAAGCTTTCTTT. It is translated as CASSIQGDTEAFF.

V and J are TRBV19 and TRBJ1-5; D is perhaps TRBD1 (5 bases). V was pared by 7 bases and J by 4 bases, with 20 bases between. Per the germline V gene, CDR1 is LNHDA and CDR2 is SQIVND (reference sequence). The CDR3 runs 16 residues. CDR3 region: CASTSSQGRINQPQHF. Written as DNA, the CDR3 is TGTGCCAGTACCTCAAGTCAGGGTAGAATTAATCAGCCCCAGCATTTT.

Here the CDR3 reads CASSPLQYNEQFF. The DNA for the CDR3 is TGTGCCAGCTCACCCTTACAGTACAATGAGCAGTTCTTC. The V gene is TRBV18, the J gene TRBJ2-1; D gene ambiguous. Per the germline V gene, CDR1 is KGHSH and CDR2 is LQKENI. The CDR3 contains 13 residues. Trimming pared 3 bases from V and 4 bases from J, leaving 7 bases between. Drawing the rest from reference TRBV18 and TRBJ2-1, the complete variable domain is NAGVMQNPRHLVRRRGQEARLRCSPMKGHSHVYWYRQLPEEGLKFMVYLQKENIIDESGMPKERFSAEFPKEGPSILRIQQVVRGDSAAYFCASSPLQYNEQFFGPGTRLTVL.

The chain joins TRBV5-1 to TRBJ1-1; a possible D gene is TRBD1 (6 bases). This CDR3 comprises 15 residues. V was clipped by 2 bases and J by 1 base, with 12 bases between them. Germline V gene sequence: CDR1 SGHRS, CDR2 YFSETQ. CDR3 protein: CASSFTGQENTEAFF. For the CDR3, the DNA is TGCGCCAGCAGCTTTACGGGACAAGAGAACACTGAAGCTTTCTTT.

The chain combines TRBV29-1 with TRBJ2-1; D unresolved. V was trimmed by 4 bases and J by 4 bases, leaving 5 bases between them. This CDR3 region has 11 residues. Germline V lookup: CDR1 SQVTM, CDR2 ANQGSEA. The CDR3 bases are TGCAGCGTTGGGCAGTACAATGAGCAGTTCTTC. As protein: CSVGQYNEQFF.

The V call is TRBV6-5, the J call TRBJ2-1, with 11 bases fitting TRBD2. The CDR3 totals 16 residues. CDR1 is MNHEY and CDR2 is SVGAGI in the germline V gene. V dropped 1 base and J dropped 7; count of bases not matched to a gene: 6. The CDR3 DNA sequence: TGTGCCAGCAGTTACTTGGTGGGGACTAGCGGTAATGAGCAGTTCTTC. It encodes CASSYLVGTSGNEQFF.

This chain uses TRBV5-1 with TRBJ2-4; 9 bases map to TRBD1. Germline CDR1 is SGHRS and CDR2 is YFSETQ. The CDR3 sequence is 17 residues long. V gave up 3 bases and J gave up 6 bases; unmatched junction bases: 13. The CDR3 sequence: CASSSEWTGDGRNIQYF. The CDR3 DNA reads as TGCGCCAGCAGCTCAGAATGGACAGGGGACGGGAGAAACATTCAGTACTTC.

To note about this clone: At one boundary the junction diverges from the germline segment, which might be a read error. CDR3 coding DNA: TGTACCAGCAGCCCTTCCGGACTAGCGGGTGACATTCAGTACTTC. This translates into CTSSPSGLAGDIQYF. The chain uses TRBV7-8 and TRBJ2-4, with 11 bases fitting TRBD2. Germline CDR1 SGHVS, CDR2 FQNEAQ. CDR3 length: 15 amino acids. The entire variable domain, with the rest obtained from reference TRBV7-8 and TRBJ2-4, is as follows: GAGVSQSPRYKVAKRGQDVALRCDPISGHVSLFWYQQALGQGPEFLTYFQNEAQLDKSGLPSDRFFAERPEGSVSTLKIQRTQQEDSAVYLCTSSPSGLAGDIQYFGAGTRLSVL.

The chain links TRBV2 to TRBJ2-5; no firm D call. Deletions cut 4 bases from V and 8 bases from J, with 8 bases between. Germline V lookup: CDR1 SNHLY, CDR2 FYNNEI. This CDR3 is 11 amino acids long. The CDR3 loop reads CASSGTLTQYF. For the CDR3, the DNA is TGTGCCAGCAGTGGCACCCTAACCCAGTACTTC.